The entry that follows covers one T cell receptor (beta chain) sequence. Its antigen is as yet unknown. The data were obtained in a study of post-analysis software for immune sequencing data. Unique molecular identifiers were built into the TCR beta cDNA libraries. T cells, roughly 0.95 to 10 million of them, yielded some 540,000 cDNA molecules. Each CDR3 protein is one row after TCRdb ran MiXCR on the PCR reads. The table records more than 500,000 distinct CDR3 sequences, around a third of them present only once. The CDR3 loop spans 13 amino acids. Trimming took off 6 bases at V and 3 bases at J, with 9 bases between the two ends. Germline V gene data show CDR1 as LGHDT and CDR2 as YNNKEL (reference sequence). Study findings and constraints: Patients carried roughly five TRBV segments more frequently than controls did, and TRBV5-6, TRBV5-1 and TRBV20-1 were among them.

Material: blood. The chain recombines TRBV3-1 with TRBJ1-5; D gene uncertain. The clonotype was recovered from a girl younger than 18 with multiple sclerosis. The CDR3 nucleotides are TGTGCCAGCAGTGGACGGAACAATCAGCCCCAGCATTTT. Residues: CASSGRNNQPQHF.